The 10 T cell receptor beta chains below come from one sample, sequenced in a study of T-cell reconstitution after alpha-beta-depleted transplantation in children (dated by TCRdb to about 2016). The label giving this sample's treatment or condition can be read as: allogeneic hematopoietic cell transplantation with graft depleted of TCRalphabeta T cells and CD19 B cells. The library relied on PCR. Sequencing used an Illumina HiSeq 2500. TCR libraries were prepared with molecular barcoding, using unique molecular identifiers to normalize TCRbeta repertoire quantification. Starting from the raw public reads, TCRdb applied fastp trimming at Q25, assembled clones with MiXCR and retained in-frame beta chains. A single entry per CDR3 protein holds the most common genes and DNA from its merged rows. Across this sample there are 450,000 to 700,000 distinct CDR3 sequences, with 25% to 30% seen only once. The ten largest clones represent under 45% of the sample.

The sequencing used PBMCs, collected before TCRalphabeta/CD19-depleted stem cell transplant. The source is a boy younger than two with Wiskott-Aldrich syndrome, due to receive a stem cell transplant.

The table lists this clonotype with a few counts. DNA of the CDR3: TGTGCTAGTGGTTTGGAGAACGGCAATGAGCAGTTCTTC. Translating it yields CASGLENGNEQFF. The chain recombines TRBV12-5 with TRBJ2-1, with D uncertain. Germline-derived CDR1 and CDR2 are LGHNT and FRNRAP. The CDR3 has 13 residues. Trimming cost V 1 base and J 6 bases, with 7 bases left between them.

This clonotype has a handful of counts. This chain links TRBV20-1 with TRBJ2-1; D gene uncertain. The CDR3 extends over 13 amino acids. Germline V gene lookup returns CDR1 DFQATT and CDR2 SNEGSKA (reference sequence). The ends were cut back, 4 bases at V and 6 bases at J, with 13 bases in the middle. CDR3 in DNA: TGCAGTGCTATACTCTCTGGGCGCAATGAGCAGTTCTTC. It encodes CSAILSGRNEQFF.

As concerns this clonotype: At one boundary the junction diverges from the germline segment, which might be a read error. CDR3 sequence reads: CASSKDLLTSGRGSEQFF. The CDR3 region has the DNA TGCGCCAGCAGCAAAGATCTCCTAACCAGCGGGAGAGGGAGTGAGCAGTTCTTC. The chain uses TRBV4-1 and TRBJ2-1, with 8 bases lining up with TRBD2. The CDR3 spans 18 residues. Looked up from germline, CDR1 is MGHRA and CDR2 is YSYEKL.

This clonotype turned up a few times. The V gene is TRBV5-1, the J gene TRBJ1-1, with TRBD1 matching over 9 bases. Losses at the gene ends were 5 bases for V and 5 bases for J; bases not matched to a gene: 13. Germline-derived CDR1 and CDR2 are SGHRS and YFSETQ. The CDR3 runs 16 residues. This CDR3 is CASRKPGQGGGTEAFF. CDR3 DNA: TGCGCCAGCAGGAAACCGGGACAGGGAGGTGGGACTGAAGCTTTCTTT.

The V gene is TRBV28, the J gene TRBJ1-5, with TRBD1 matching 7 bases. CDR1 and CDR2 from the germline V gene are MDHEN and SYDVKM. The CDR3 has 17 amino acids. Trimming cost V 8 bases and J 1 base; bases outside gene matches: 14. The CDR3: CASRTLRAGGSNQPQHF. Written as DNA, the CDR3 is TGTGCCAGCCGGACTTTGCGGGCAGGGGGGAGCAATCAGCCCCAGCATTTT.

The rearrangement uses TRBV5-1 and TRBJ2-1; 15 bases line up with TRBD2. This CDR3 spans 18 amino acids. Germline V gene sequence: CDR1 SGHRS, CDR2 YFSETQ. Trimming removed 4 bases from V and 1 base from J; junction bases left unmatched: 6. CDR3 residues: CASSHGLAGGRSYNEQFF. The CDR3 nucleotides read TGCGCCAGCAGCCACGGACTAGCGGGAGGGCGGTCCTACAATGAGCAGTTCTTC.

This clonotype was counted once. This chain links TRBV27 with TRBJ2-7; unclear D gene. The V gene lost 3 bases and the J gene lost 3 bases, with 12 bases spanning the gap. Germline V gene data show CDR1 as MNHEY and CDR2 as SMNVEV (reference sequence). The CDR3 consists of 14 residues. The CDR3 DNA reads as TGTGCCAGCAGTTTTCGGGCGGTGGACTACGAGCAGTACTTC. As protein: CASSFRAVDYEQYF.

The CDR3 sequence is CASRMDREGSPLHF. The CDR3 coding sequence is TGTGCCAGCAGGATGGACAGGGAAGGTTCACCCCTCCACTTT. The chain employs TRBV28 and TRBJ1-6, with 8 bases identical to TRBD1. V shed 6 bases and J 9 bases; nucleotides not matched to a gene: 7. The CDR3 has 14 amino acids. Germline values: CDR1 MDHEN, CDR2 SYDVKM. Full variable domain (rest looked up from reference TRBV28 and TRBJ1-6): DVKVTQSSRYLVKRTGEKVFLECVQDMDHENMFWYRQDPGLGLRLIYFSYDVKMKEKGDIPEGYSVSREKKERFSLILESASTNQTSMYLCASRMDREGSPLHFGNGTRLTVT.

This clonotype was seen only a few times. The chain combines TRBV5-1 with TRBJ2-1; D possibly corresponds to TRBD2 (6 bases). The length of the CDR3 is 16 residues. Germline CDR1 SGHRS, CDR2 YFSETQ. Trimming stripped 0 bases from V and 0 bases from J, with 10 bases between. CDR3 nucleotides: TGCGCCAGCAGCTTGGCCCTCGGGAGCTCCTACAATGAGCAGTTCTTC. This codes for CASSLALGSSYNEQFF.

CDR3 residues: CASSSRGAGASNPGETQYF. CDR3 in DNA: TGTGCCAGCAGCTCTCGGGGTGCAGGGGCTTCAAACCCAGGGGAGACCCAGTACTTC. J is TRBJ2-5 and V is TRBV5-6; possibly TRBD1 for D (6 bases). The CDR3 has 19 residues. V lost 3 bases and J lost 5, with 29 bases in between. Germline lookup yields CDR1 SGHDT and CDR2 YYEEEE.